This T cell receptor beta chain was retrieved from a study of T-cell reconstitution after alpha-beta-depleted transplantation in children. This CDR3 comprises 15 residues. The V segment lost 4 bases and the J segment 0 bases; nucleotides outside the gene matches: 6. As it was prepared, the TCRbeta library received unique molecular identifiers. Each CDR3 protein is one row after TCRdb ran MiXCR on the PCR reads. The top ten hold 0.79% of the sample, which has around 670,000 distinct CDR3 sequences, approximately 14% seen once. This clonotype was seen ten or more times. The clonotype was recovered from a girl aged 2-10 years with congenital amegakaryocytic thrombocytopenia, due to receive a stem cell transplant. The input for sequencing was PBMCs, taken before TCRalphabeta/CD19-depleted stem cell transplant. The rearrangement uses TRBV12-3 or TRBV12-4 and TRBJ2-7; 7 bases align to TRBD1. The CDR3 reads CASSYSDRNSYEQYF. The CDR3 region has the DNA TGTGCCAGCAGTTACTCGGACAGGAACTCCTACGAGCAGTACTTC.